What follows is one T cell receptor beta chain and its context. Sequenced by immunoSEQ multiplex PCR; TCRdb stores in-frame clones only, minus some. The table shows 1 million to 1.3 million clones, with about 80% occurring only once. This specimen belongs to a study of shared clonotypes between healthy human individuals. The CDR3 extends over 15 amino acids. Trimming at V came to 5 bases and at J to 3 bases, leaving 10 bases not matched to a gene. The germline CDR1 and CDR2 sequences are SQVTM and ANQGSEA. Each donor was a Caucasian adult residing in Nashville, Tennessee. Naive CD45RA+ and memory CD45RA-negative subsets were split from CD4+ cells.

The TCR originated in a man between 18 and 29 years old in good health. Some clones in this sample may be carry-over from other donors' samples. Sequencing used memory CD4+ T cells from PBMCs. Subset of the sample: CD45RA-negative fraction. V usage is TRBV29-1 and J usage is TRBJ2-3, with 8 positions matching TRBD1. CDR3 region: CSVTPTGVRTDTQYF. The CDR3 DNA reads TGCAGCGTTACCCCGACAGGGGTGAGGACAGATACGCAGTATTTT.